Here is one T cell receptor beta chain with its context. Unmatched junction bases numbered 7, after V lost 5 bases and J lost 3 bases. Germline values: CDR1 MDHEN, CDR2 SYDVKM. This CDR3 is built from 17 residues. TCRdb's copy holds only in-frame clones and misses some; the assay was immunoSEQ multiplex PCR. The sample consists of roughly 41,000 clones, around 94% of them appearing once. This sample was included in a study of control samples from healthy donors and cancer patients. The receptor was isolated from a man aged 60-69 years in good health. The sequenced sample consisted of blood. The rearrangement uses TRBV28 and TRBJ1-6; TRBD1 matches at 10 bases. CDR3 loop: CASSGTTGGFYNSPLHF. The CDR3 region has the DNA TGTGCCAGCAGTGGGACGACAGGGGGCTTCTATAATTCACCCCTCCACTTT.